What follows are 15 T cell receptor beta chains derived from one specimen sequenced in a study of cytomegalovirus exposure and HLA in healthy donors. The method was immunoSEQ multiplex PCR; TCRdb's version includes in-frame clones alone and lacks a portion of them. The sample carries approximately 180,000 clones, roughly 83% recorded once. Sequenced sample: PBMCs. Source of these receptors: a woman aged 18-30 years in good health and CMV-seronegative.

The chain employs TRBV5-4 and TRBJ2-1; tentatively, D is TRBD2 (6 bases). V gave up 3 bases and J gave up 7 bases, with 20 bases separating them. CDR1 and CDR2 (germline): SGHNT, YYREEE (reference sequence). The CDR3 length is 16 residues. The CDR3 DNA is TGTGCCAGCAGCTCCCGGTCGCGGGGAGAGGGGAATGAGCAGTTCTTC. It translates to CASSSRSRGEGNEQFF.

The rearrangement joins TRBV30 to TRBJ1-1; TRBD1 matches 7 bases. Germline lookup yields CDR1 GTSNPN and CDR2 SVGIG (reference sequence). The junction had 8 bases not matched to a gene; V was cut back by 7 bases and J by 0 bases. The length of the CDR3 is 14 residues. CDR3: CAYIHRGLNTEAFF. CDR3 nucleotide sequence: TGTGCCTACATTCACAGGGGCCTGAACACTGAAGCTTTCTTT.

CDR3 amino acids: CASSESRATNEAFF. DNA of the CDR3: TGCGCCAGCAGTGAGTCGCGGGCCACTAATGAAGCTTTCTTT. V is TRBV10-2 and J is TRBJ1-1, with D uncertain. The CDR3 is 14 amino acids. CDR1 is WSHSY and CDR2 is SAAADI in the germline V gene. The V end was cut by 0 bases, the J end by 7 bases, with 12 bases between.

J is TRBJ1-6 and V is TRBV5-1, with a weak D call TRBD1 (5 bases). V shed 4 bases and J shed 8 bases, with 19 bases lying between them. CDR1 and CDR2 (germline): SGHRS, YFSETQ. The CDR3 extends over 16 amino acids. The CDR3 spells CASSTAPWGRDSPLHF. The CDR3 DNA reads as TGCGCCAGCAGCACAGCCCCCTGGGGGAGGGATTCACCCCTCCACTTT.

The V and J genes are TRBV7-2 and TRBJ2-1; 13 bases match TRBD2. J was trimmed by 8 bases and V by 1 base; bases with no gene match: 5. Germline-derived CDR1 and CDR2 are SGHTA and FQGNSA. This CDR3 is built from 16 residues. CDR3 in DNA: TGTGCCAGCAGCTTAGGCAAGACTAGCGGGAGGTATGAGCAGTTCTTC. This gives the protein CASSLGKTSGRYEQFF.

The V gene is TRBV5-1, the J gene TRBJ2-7; tentatively, D is TRBD1 (6 bases). Germline loops: CDR1 SGHRS, CDR2 YFSETQ. This CDR3 is built from 14 residues. The V gene lost 5 bases and the J gene lost 2 bases, with 14 bases spanning the gap. The CDR3 region has the DNA TGCGCCAGCAGTTTGTTAGGACAGACCTACGAGCAGTACTTC. Encoded protein: CASSLLGQTYEQYF.

The rearrangement links TRBV5-4 to TRBJ2-6; maybe TRBD2 (6 bases). This CDR3 spans 16 amino acids. Germline CDR1 is SGHNT and CDR2 is YYREEE (reference sequence). Trimming pared 2 bases from V and 2 bases from J, leaving 11 bases between. CDR3 in amino acids: CASSFGGNAGANVLTF. The CDR3 nucleotides are TGTGCCAGCAGCTTTGGAGGGAACGCTGGGGCCAACGTCCTGACTTTC.

The genes are TRBV30 and TRBJ1-6, with D possibly TRBD1 on 6 matching bases. Looked up from germline, CDR1 is GTSNPN and CDR2 is SVGIG (reference sequence). The V and J ends lost 2 bases and 5 bases respectively, with 16 bases between them. The CDR3 totals 16 residues. In nucleotides, the CDR3 is TGTGCCTGGAGTTCTTGGGGGGGGCTCAATAATTCACCCCTCCACTTT. It is translated as CAWSSWGGLNNSPLHF. The whole variable domain, remainder taken from reference TRBV30 and TRBJ1-6, is SQTIHQWPATLVQPVGSPLSLECTVEGTSNPNLYWYRQAAGRGLQLLFYSVGIGQISSEVPQNLSASRPQDRQFILSSKKLLLSDSGFYLCAWSSWGGLNNSPLHFGNGTRLTVT.

V is TRBV29-1 and J is TRBJ1-2; TRBD1 is a possible D gene (5 bases). Deletions cut 6 bases from V and 13 bases from J, with 21 bases between. Looked up from germline, CDR1 is SQVTM and CDR2 is ANQGSEA. The CDR3 consists of 12 residues. CDR3 coding DNA: TGCAGCGTCCGATACCCCCAGGGAATCTCCACCTTC. Amino acid sequence: CSVRYPQGISTF.

The chain couples TRBV9 to TRBJ1-1; D remains unclear. V was cut by 0 bases and J by 1 base, with 19 bases left in between. This CDR3 spans 18 amino acids. The V gene's germline CDR1 is SGDLS and CDR2 YYNGEE. The CDR3 protein is CASSVAGRRELRNTEAFF. CDR3 DNA: TGTGCCAGCAGCGTAGCTGGGCGGAGGGAGTTGCGGAACACTGAAGCTTTCTTT.

The chain combines TRBV11-3 with TRBJ1-3; D is unclear. Per the germline V gene, CDR1 is SGHNT and CDR2 is YENEEA. Trimming cost V 0 bases and J 0 bases, with 6 bases left between them. This CDR3 has 15 amino acids. The CDR3 DNA reads as TGTGCCAGCAGCTTAGACGCCAGCTCTGGAAACACCATATATTTT. Translating it yields CASSLDASSGNTIYF.

The genes are TRBV21-1 and TRBJ1-1; TRBD1 reflects the table's D call only, with no check against the DNA. TRBV21-1 is marked as a pseudogene. The CDR3 consists of 14 residues. CDR3 DNA: TGTGCCAGCAGCACGCAGGACAGTCGCACTGAAGCTTTCTTT. Protein product: CASSTQDSRTEAFF.

The rearrangement joins TRBV19 to TRBJ1-1; a weak D match, TRBD1 (6 bases). Germline values: CDR1 LNHDA, CDR2 SQIVND (reference sequence). CDR3 length equals 17 residues. V lost 2 bases and J 1 base, leaving 17 bases between the germline ends. The CDR3 DNA reads as TGTGCCAGTAGTATATGGGTTATAGACAGGCAGAACACTGAAGCTTTCTTT. It translates to CASSIWVIDRQNTEAFF.

The chain recombines TRBV2 with TRBJ2-2; 9 positions agree with TRBD1. This CDR3 contains 14 residues. The germline gives CDR1 SNHLY, CDR2 FYNNEI. V was pared by 7 bases and J by 6 bases, with 6 bases of the junction left unmatched. DNA for the CDR3: TGTGCCAGCATCGGGACAGGGTTGGCCGGGGAGCTGTTTTTT. This gives the protein CASIGTGLAGELFF. The variable domain in full, with the rest retrieved from reference TRBV2 and TRBJ2-2, is EPEVTQTPSHQVTQMGQEVILRCVPISNHLYFYWYRQILGQKVEFLVSFYNNEISEKSEIFDDQFSVERPDGSNFTLKIRSTKLEDSAMYFCASIGTGLAGELFFGEGSRLTVL.

The chain combines TRBV7-2 with TRBJ2-7; 7 bases are shared with TRBD2. CDR1 and CDR2 (germline): SGHTA, FQGNSA. The CDR3 has 15 residues. The V gene end was trimmed by 5 bases and the J gene end by 3 bases; junction bases not matched to a gene: 10. This CDR3 reads CASSPRGAGFYEQYF. The CDR3 DNA reads as TGTGCCAGCAGCCCCCGTGGAGCGGGGTTCTACGAGCAGTACTTC.